The rows below give T cell receptor beta chains drawn from one sample of a study of identical twins. In TCRdb, the 5' RACE reads were re-called with MiXCR into one record per CDR3 protein. The sample lists hundreds of thousands of distinct CDR3 sequences, roughly 7% seen once, with more than 3% in the top ten. This same sample was also taken into another study, of yellow fever vaccine responses in identical twins.

Material: memory (CD45RO+) T cells sorted from blood. The origin of the receptors is a woman younger than 35 in good health. The conserved cysteine and the conserved F or W are not part of the CDR3 here. Size tells how often a clone was seen (once, few, many) or the class of an expanded clone, and some rows leave it out.

cdr3_aa: ASRTGDTQY
clone_size: many
j_call: TRBJ2-3
v_call: TRBV6-6

cdr3_aa: ASSSNGDTGELF
clone_size: many
j_call: TRBJ2-2
v_call: TRBV5-1

cdr3_aa: ASSLALTSGVETQY
clone_size: few
j_call: TRBJ2-5
v_call: TRBV5-1

cdr3_aa: ASSQDWDRGAYEQY
clone_size: -
j_call: TRBJ2-7
v_call: TRBV3-1

cdr3_aa: GVTVTGGVTVAKNIQY
clone_size: -
j_call: TRBJ2-4
v_call: TRBV29-1

cdr3_aa: ASSPGRSYNEQF
clone_size: many
j_call: TRBJ2-1
v_call: TRBV2

cdr3_aa: ASSLRLAGGLENEQF
clone_size: many
j_call: TRBJ2-1
v_call: TRBV5-5

cdr3_aa: SARSLAGKDTQY
clone_size: -
j_call: TRBJ2-3
v_call: TRBV20-1

cdr3_aa: ASSQARAFGLTEAF
clone_size: many
j_call: TRBJ1-1
v_call: TRBV3-1

cdr3_aa: ASSLAVGAPSGFNQPQH
clone_size: few
j_call: TRBJ1-5
v_call: TRBV5-6

cdr3_aa: ASSGLAVNNEQF
clone_size: many
j_call: TRBJ2-1
v_call: TRBV2

cdr3_aa: ASKGQTNTGELF
clone_size: many
j_call: TRBJ2-2
v_call: TRBV6-4

cdr3_aa: SASRSGGTYEQY
clone_size: -
j_call: TRBJ2-7
v_call: TRBV20-1

cdr3_aa: ASGEVGTDTQY
clone_size: -
j_call: TRBJ2-3
v_call: TRBV3-1